The rows below give T cell receptor beta chains drawn from one sample of a study of blood T cell repertoires in COVID-19. The assay was immunoSEQ multiplex PCR, and TCRdb's table has in-frame clones only and misses some. The sample carries 45,000 to 55,000 clones, about 86% recorded once. The sequencing sample was made of peripheral blood. Source of these receptors: a man between 65 and 80 years old with active COVID-19. Each CDR3 is given with its conserved first and last residue. The order of the fields is J gene, D gene, clone size, V gene, CDR3 DNA, CDR3 protein. D genes are given only for firm matches. The size field is filled for only some rows; it gives once, few, many or a size class.

TRBJ1-1,NA,NA,TRBV11-1,TGTGCCAGCAGCTTATCGCAGTCTAACACTGAAGCTTTCTTT,CASSLSQSNTEAFF
TRBJ1-6,NA,NA,TRBV6-6,TGTGCCAGCAGTAGACGACAGGACAGTTTCTCACCCCTCCACTTT,CASSRRQDSFSPLHF
TRBJ2-5,NA,NA,TRBV7-9,TGTGCCAGCACCGCACGGGGGTACCAAGAGACCCAGTACTTC,CASTARGYQETQYF
TRBJ2-1,NA,NA,TRBV12-3/TRBV12-4,TGTGCCAGCAGTTTAGGAGCAAATGAGCAGTTCTTC,CASSLGANEQFF
TRBJ1-1,NA,NA,TRBV7-2,TGTGCCAGCAGCTTAGTGGGGACTAACCGGGGAGCTTTCTTT,CASSLVGTNRGAFF
TRBJ2-3,TRBD2,NA,TRBV7-8,TGTGCCAGCAGCTTACCCGGTATAGCGGGGGGCCTTAGCACAGATACGCAGTATTTT,CASSLPGIAGGLSTDTQYF
TRBJ2-1,TRBD2,NA,TRBV5-1,TGCGCCAGCAGCTACAGCGGGGGGCCCTACAATGAGCAGTTCTTC,CASSYSGGPYNEQFF
TRBJ2-2,TRBD1,NA,TRBV4-1,TGCGCCAGCAGCCCTACCAAGGTCAGGGGGCCCGGGGAGCTGTTTTTT,CASSPTKVRGPGELFF
TRBJ1-1,TRBD1,NA,TRBV24-1,TGTGCCACCAGTGATGCTACAGGGGCGAACACTGAAGCTTTCTTT,CATSDATGANTEAFF
TRBJ2-1,NA,NA,TRBV5-1,TGCGCCAGCAGCTTGTCTCTATCACGACACGATGAGCAGTTCTTC,CASSLSLSRHDEQFF
TRBJ1-1,TRBD1,NA,TRBV6-2/TRBV6-3,TGTGCCAGCAGTCCGACACGGACAGGGAAAGCTTTCTTT,CASSPTRTGKAFF
TRBJ2-7,TRBD2,NA,TRBV27,TGTGCCAGCAGTTTATGGCTAGCGGGGGGGCTCCACGAGCAGTACTTC,CASSLWLAGGLHEQYF
TRBJ1-3,NA,NA,TRBV27,TGTGCCAGCAGTTCAGCGGGGTTGGGAAACACCATATATTTT,CASSSAGLGNTIYF
TRBJ1-2,TRBD1,NA,TRBV6-2/TRBV6-3,TGTGCCAGCAGCCACAGGGGGCCTAACTATGGCTACACCTTC,CASSHRGPNYGYTF
TRBJ1-3,NA,NA,TRBV12-3/TRBV12-4,TGTGCCAGCAGTCCCACTAAAGGAAACACCATATATTTT,CASSPTKGNTIYF
TRBJ1-4,NA,NA,TRBV19,TGTGCCAGTACCCCGAGGGGGACGAATGAAAAACTGTTTTTT,CASTPRGTNEKLFF
TRBJ1-2,NA,NA,TRBV6-2/TRBV6-3,TGTGCCAGCAGTTACTCGGGGCGGAGCACCTATGGCTACACCTTC,CASSYSGRSTYGYTF
TRBJ2-7,TRBD1,NA,TRBV19,TGTGCCAGTAGCACCGGGACAGGGGTTCAAGGGCAGTACTTC,CASSTGTGVQGQYF
TRBJ2-5,NA,NA,TRBV11-2,TGTGCCAGCAGCTTAGCCGGGGGGCTAGTCAGCGAGACCCAGTACTTC,CASSLAGGLVSETQYF
TRBJ1-6,NA,NA,TRBV5-1,TGCGCCAGCAGCTTCAGGGACTCCTATAATTCACCCCTCCACTTT,CASSFRDSYNSPLHF
TRBJ1-2,NA,NA,TRBV7-9,TGTGCCAGCAGCTATTCAACAGCCTATGGCTACACCTTC,CASSYSTAYGYTF
TRBJ1-3,NA,NA,TRBV6-2/TRBV6-3,TGTGCCAGCAGTTCCGCCGGGAAGAGCTCTGGAAACACCATATATTTT,CASSSAGKSSGNTIYF
TRBJ1-1,NA,NA,TRBV12-3/TRBV12-4,TGTGCCAGCAGTCCCCGTGGCGGGACTGAAGCTTTCTTT,CASSPRGGTEAFF
TRBJ2-7,TRBD1,once,TRBV24-1,TGTGCCACCAGTGATTTGGGCGACAGGGGCACCTACGAGCAGTACTTC,CATSDLGDRGTYEQYF
TRBJ1-2,NA,NA,TRBV7-6,TGTGCCAGCAGCTTATCGGGGCGGGGCGGCTATGGCTACACCTTC,CASSLSGRGGYGYTF
TRBJ2-7,NA,NA,TRBV6-5,TGTGCCAGCAGTTACGGGGGCGGAACCTACGAGCAGTACTTC,CASSYGGGTYEQYF
TRBJ2-3,NA,NA,TRBV18,TGTGCCAGCTCACCGTTGCTATCAGATACGCAGTATTTT,CASSPLLSDTQYF
TRBJ1-2,NA,NA,TRBV7-9,TGTGCCAGCAGCTCGACTAAAAGGAGCTATGGCTACACCTTC,CASSSTKRSYGYTF
TRBJ1-2,TRBD1,NA,TRBV19,TGTGCCAGTACCTCGACAGGGCTTGGCTACACCTTC,CASTSTGLGYTF
TRBJ1-2,NA,NA,TRBV19,TGTGCCAGTACAGATGACCTCAGGGGCGGGAGAGCTAACTATGGCTACACCTTC,CASTDDLRGGRANYGYTF
TRBJ2-7,TRBD1,NA,TRBV5-1,TGCGCCAGCAGCGCGAGGACAGGGGACTACGAGCAGTACTTC,CASSARTGDYEQYF
TRBJ2-5,TRBD2,NA,TRBV10-3,TGTGCCATCAGTGAGGGTCCCGTTAGCGGGGGGCAAGAGACCCAGTACTTC,CAISEGPVSGGQETQYF
TRBJ1-1,NA,NA,TRBV18,TGTGCCAGCTCATCCGGTGGGGGGGCTTTCTTT,CASSSGGGAFF
TRBJ1-2,NA,NA,TRBV7-9,TGTGCCAGCAGACCCGGACAGCCAAGACTGTATGGCTACACCTTC,CASRPGQPRLYGYTF
TRBJ2-1,TRBD1,NA,TRBV11-2,TGTGCCAGCAGCTTAGACAGGGGGTATGATGAGCAGTTCTTC,CASSLDRGYDEQFF
TRBJ2-5,TRBD1,NA,TRBV19,TGTGCCAGTAGTCCGGGACAGGCGAGTGGGACCCAGTACTTC,CASSPGQASGTQYF